These T cell receptor beta chains were read from a single sample in a study of shared clonotypes between healthy human individuals. Repertoires were generated with immunoSEQ multiplex PCR, while TCRdb's copy carries only in-frame clones and drops some. The sample carries over a million clones, around 74% recorded once. The specimen was memory CD4+ T cells sorted from blood. These receptors were taken from a man aged 18-30 years in good health. Each CDR3 is given with its conserved first and last residue. The D gene is left open where the match is weak. Size is omitted from some rows. Given values are once, few, many or a class for expanded clones.

cdr3_aa | cdr3_nt | j_call | v_call | clone_size | d_call
CASSSRRDRSEQYF | TGTGCCAGCAGCTCCCGTCGGGACAGGAGCGAGCAGTACTTC | TRBJ2-7 | TRBV7-8 | - | TRBD1
CASSRPGQSSGNTIYF | TGCGCCAGCAGCCGACCGGGACAGAGCTCTGGAAACACCATATATTTT | TRBJ1-3 | TRBV4-1 | - | TRBD1
CASRPGLAGIYEQFF | TGTGCCAGCAGACCGGGACTAGCGGGAATCTATGAGCAGTTCTTC | TRBJ2-1 | TRBV6-6 | once | TRBD2
CASSYNIKSSYEQYF | TGTGCCAGCAGTTACAACATAAAAAGCTCCTACGAGCAGTACTTC | TRBJ2-7 | TRBV6-5 | few | -
CASSDRVNTEAFF | TGTGCCAGCAGCGATCGGGTGAACACTGAAGCTTTCTTT | TRBJ1-1 | TRBV5-4 | - | -
CASSSQGNTEAFF | TGTGCCAGCAGTTCTCAGGGGAACACTGAAGCTTTCTTT | TRBJ1-1 | TRBV6-4 | few | -
CASSVLQSPLHF | TGTGCCAGCAGTGTACTACAGTCACCCCTCCACTTT | TRBJ1-6 | TRBV6-6 | - | -
CASSLFDLIQETQYF | TGTGCCAGCAGCTTGTTCGACCTTATTCAAGAGACCCAGTACTTC | TRBJ2-5 | TRBV5-6 | - | -
CASSRTGQGQFTNEQFF | TGTGCCAGCTCACGGACAGGGCAGGGCCAGTTCACGAATGAGCAGTTCTTC | TRBJ2-1 | TRBV18 | - | TRBD1
CASSRPGETQYF | TGTGCCAGCAGCCGCCCGGGAGAGACCCAGTACTTC | TRBJ2-5 | TRBV7-9 | few | -
CASSETGPNQPQHF | TGTGCCAGCAGTGAAACGGGGCCCAATCAGCCCCAGCATTTT | TRBJ1-5 | TRBV2 | - | -
CASSADRAYGYTF | TGTGCCAGCAGCGCGGACAGGGCCTATGGCTACACCTTC | TRBJ1-2 | TRBV27 | - | TRBD1
CASSLGIRNGYTF | TGTGCCAGCAGTTTGGGGATTCGAAATGGCTACACCTTC | TRBJ1-2 | TRBV6-5 | once | -
CASSYQGSPEAFF | TGCGCCAGCAGCTATCAGGGGTCCCCTGAAGCTTTCTTT | TRBJ1-1 | TRBV4-1 | - | -
CASSYSDRQTEAFF | TGTGCCAGCAGTTACTCCGACAGGCAGACTGAAGCTTTCTTT | TRBJ1-1 | TRBV27 | few | -
CATETSGNTIYF | TGTGCCACCGAGACTTCTGGAAACACCATATATTTT | TRBJ1-3 | TRBV10-3 | few | -
CASSYSGTGSCTEAFF | TGTGCCAGCAGTTACTCCGGGACAGGGTCGTGCACTGAAGCTTTCTTT | TRBJ1-1 | TRBV6-7 | - | TRBD1
CAWSGGNYNSPLHF | TGTGCCTGGAGTGGAGGGAATTATAATTCACCCCTCCACTTT | TRBJ1-6 | TRBV30 | - | -
CASSLTGQGRSPLHF | TGCGCCAGCAGCTTGACGGGACAGGGACGTTCACCCCTCCACTTT | TRBJ1-6 | TRBV5-1 | - | TRBD1
CAISEVGENNSPLHF | TGTGCCATCAGTGAGGTAGGGGAAAATAATTCACCCCTCCACTTT | TRBJ1-6 | TRBV10-3 | - | -
CASSSKGQGEGGYTF | TGTGCCAGCAGTTCTAAGGGACAGGGCGAGGGTGGCTACACCTTC | TRBJ1-2 | TRBV6-5 | few | TRBD1
CASSTDRGPNTGELFF | TGTGCCAGTAGTACCGACAGGGGCCCGAACACCGGGGAGCTGTTTTTT | TRBJ2-2 | TRBV19 | - | TRBD1